This T cell receptor beta chain derives from a study of cytomegalovirus exposure and HLA in healthy donors. After removal of 0 bases from V and 4 bases from J, the junction contained 4 bases not matched to a gene. The CDR3 sequence is 15 residues long. Germline V gene lookup returns CDR1 SGHRS and CDR2 YFSETQ. Findings of the study overall: Most TCRs appeared rarely, but some public TCRs recurred in many donors. Among the CMV-associated chains, three were confirmed in vitro as specific for CMV antigens.

Amplification used 60 Vbeta primers and 13 Jbeta primers. TCRdb's copy holds only in-frame clones and misses some; the assay was immunoSEQ multiplex PCR. The sample includes over 120,000 clones, 80% of them seen just once. On this clone: Its antigen is as yet unknown.

This receptor was identified in a man aged 40-55 years in good health and CMV-seronegative. This chain uses TRBV5-1 with TRBJ2-7; 10 nucleotides line up with TRBD1. Source material: PBMCs. CDR3 nucleotide sequence: TGCGCCAGCAGCTTGGTGGGGACAGGGGAATACGAGCAGTACTTC. Protein product: CASSLVGTGEYEQYF.